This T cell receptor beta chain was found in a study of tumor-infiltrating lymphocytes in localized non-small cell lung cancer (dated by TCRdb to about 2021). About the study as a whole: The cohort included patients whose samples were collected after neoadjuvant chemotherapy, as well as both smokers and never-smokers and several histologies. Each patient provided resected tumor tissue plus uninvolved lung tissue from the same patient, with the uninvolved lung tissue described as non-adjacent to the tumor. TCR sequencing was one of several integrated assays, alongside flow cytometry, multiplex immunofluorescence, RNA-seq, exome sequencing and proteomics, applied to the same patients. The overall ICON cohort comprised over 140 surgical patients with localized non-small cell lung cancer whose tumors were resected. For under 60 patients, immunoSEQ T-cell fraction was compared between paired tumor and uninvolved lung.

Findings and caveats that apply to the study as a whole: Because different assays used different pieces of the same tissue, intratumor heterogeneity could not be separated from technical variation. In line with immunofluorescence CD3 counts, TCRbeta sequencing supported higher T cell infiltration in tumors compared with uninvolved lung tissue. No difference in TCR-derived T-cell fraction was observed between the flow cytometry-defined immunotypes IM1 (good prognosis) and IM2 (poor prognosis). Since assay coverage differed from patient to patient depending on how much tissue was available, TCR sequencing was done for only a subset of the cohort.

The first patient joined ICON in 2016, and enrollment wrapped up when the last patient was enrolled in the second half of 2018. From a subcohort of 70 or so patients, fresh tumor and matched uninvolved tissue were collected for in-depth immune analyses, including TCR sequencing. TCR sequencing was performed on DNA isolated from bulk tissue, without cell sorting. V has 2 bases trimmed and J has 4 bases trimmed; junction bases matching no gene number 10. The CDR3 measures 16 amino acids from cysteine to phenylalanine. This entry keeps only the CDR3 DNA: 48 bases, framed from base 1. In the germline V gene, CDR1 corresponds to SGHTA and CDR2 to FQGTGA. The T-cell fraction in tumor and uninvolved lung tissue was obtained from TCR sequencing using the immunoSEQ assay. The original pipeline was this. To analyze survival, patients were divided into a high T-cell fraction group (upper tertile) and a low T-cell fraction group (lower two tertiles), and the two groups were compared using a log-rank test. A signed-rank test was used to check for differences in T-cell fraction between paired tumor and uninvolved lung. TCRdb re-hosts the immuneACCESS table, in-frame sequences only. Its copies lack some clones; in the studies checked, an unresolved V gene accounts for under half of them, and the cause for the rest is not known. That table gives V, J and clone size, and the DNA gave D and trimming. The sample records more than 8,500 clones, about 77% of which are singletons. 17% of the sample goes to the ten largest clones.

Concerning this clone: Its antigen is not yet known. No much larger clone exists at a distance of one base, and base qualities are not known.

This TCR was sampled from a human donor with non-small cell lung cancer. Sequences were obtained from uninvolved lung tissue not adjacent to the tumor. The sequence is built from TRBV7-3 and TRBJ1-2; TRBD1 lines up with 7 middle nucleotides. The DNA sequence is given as TGTGCCAGCAGCTTACCGGGACAGACGTCTGGCTATGGCTACACCTTC. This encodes CASSLPGQTSGYGYTF.